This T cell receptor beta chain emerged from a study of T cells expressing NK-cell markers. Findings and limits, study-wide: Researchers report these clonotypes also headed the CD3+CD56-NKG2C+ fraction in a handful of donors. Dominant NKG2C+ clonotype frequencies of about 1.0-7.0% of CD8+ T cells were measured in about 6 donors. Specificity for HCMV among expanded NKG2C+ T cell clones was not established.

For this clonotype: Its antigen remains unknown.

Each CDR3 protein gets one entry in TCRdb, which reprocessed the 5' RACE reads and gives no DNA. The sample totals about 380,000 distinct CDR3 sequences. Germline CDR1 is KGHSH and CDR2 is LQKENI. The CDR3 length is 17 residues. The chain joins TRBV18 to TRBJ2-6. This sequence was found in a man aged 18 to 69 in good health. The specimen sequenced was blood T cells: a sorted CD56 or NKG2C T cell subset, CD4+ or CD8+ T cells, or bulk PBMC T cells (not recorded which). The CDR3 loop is CASSPVFRGSGANVLTF.